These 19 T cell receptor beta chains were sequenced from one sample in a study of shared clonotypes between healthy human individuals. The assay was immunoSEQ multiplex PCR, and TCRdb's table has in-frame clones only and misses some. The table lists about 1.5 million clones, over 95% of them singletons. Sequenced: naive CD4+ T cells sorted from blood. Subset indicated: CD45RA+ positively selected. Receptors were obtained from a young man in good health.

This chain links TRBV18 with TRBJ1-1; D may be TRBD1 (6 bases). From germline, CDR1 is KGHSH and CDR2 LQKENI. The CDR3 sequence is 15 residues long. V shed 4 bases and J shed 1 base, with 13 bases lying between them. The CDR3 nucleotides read TGTGCCAGCTCACGAGACTGGGACACGAACACTGAAGCTTTCTTT. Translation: CASSRDWDTNTEAFF.

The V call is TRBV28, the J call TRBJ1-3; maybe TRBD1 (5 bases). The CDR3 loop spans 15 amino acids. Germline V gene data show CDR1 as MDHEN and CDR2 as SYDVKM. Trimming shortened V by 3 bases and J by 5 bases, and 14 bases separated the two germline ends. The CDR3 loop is CASSFRGRDRNTIYF. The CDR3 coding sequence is TGTGCCAGCAGTTTCCGAGGCAGGGATCGAAACACCATATATTTT. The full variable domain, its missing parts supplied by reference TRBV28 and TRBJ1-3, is DVKVTQSSRYLVKRTGEKVFLECVQDMDHENMFWYRQDPGLGLRLIYFSYDVKMKEKGDIPEGYSVSREKKERFSLILESASTNQTSMYLCASSFRGRDRNTIYFGEGSWLTVV.

The CDR3: CASTQGEYGYTF. The CDR3 coding sequence is TGTGCCAGCACTCAAGGGGAATATGGCTACACCTTC. V is TRBV7-9 and J is TRBJ1-2; perhaps TRBD1 as D (5 bases). Trimming stripped 7 bases from V and 5 bases from J, with 11 bases between. From germline, CDR1 is SEHNR and CDR2 FQNEAQ (reference sequence). The CDR3 runs 12 residues. Looking up the rest from reference TRBV7-9 and TRBJ1-2 gives the full variable domain: DTGVSQNPRHKITKRGQNVTFRCDPISEHNRLYWYRQTLGQGPEFLTYFQNEAQLEKSRLLSDRFSAERPKGSFSTLEIQRTEQGDSAMYLCASTQGEYGYTFGSGTRLTVV.

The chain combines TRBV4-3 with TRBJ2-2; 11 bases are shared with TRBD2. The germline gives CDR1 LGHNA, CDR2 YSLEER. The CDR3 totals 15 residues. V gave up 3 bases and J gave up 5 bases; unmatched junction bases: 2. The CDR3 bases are TGCGCCAGCAGCCAGGGGACTAGCGGAACCGGGGAGCTGTTTTTT. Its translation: CASSQGTSGTGELFF.

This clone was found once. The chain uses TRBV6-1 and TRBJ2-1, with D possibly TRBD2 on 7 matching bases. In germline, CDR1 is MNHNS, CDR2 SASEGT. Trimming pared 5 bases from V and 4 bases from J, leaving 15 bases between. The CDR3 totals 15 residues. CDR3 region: CASSNHREGYNEQFF. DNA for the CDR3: TGTGCCAGCAGTAACCACAGGGAGGGGTACAATGAGCAGTTCTTC.

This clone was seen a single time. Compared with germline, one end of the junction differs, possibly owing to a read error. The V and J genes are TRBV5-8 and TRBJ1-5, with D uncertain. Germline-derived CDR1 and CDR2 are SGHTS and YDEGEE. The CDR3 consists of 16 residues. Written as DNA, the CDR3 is TGTGCCAGCAGCTTGGTTCCGGGGTTTAGCGATCAGCCCCAGCATTTT. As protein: CASSLVPGFSDQPQHF.

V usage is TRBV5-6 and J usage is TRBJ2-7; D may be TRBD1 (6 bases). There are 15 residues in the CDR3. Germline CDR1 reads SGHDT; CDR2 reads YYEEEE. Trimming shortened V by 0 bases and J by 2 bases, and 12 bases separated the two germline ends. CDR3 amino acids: CASSLAPGDAYEQYF. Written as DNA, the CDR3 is TGTGCCAGCAGCTTGGCTCCAGGGGACGCCTACGAGCAGTACTTC.

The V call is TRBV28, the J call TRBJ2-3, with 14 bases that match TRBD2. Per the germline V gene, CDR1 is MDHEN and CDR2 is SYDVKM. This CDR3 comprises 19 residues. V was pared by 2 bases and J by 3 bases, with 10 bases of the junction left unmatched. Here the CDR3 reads CASSLGLGLAGVSTDTQYF. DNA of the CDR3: TGTGCCAGCAGTTTAGGTCTGGGACTAGCGGGAGTTTCTACAGATACGCAGTATTTT.

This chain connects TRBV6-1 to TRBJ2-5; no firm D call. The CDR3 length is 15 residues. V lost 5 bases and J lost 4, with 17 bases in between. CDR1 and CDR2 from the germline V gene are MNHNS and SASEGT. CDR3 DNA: TGTGCCAGCAGTTCTCGACTCTTTTTCGGAGAGACCCAGTACTTC. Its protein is CASSSRLFFGETQYF.

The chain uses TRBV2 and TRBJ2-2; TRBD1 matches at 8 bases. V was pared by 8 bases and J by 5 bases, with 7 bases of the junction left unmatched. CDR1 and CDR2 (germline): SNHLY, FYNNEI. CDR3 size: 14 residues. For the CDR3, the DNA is TGTGCCAGCGCCGGGACAGGCCCAACCGGGGAGCTGTTTTTT. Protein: CASAGTGPTGELFF.

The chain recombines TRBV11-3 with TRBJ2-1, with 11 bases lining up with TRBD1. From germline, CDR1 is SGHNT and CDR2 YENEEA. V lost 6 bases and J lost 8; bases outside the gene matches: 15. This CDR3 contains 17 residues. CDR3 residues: CASSRGNFRTGGDEQFF. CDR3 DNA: TGTGCCAGCAGTCGCGGAAATTTTCGGACAGGGGGCGATGAGCAGTTCTTC.

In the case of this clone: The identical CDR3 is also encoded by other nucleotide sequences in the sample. The CDR3 spells CASSYSTGTYEQYF. The CDR3 DNA reads as TGTGCCAGCAGTTACTCGACTGGGACCTACGAGCAGTACTTC. V usage is TRBV6-6 and J usage is TRBJ2-7; D is uncertain. The V gene lost 0 bases and the J gene lost 2 bases, with 8 bases spanning the gap. CDR3 length: 14 residues. The germline V gene has CDR1 MNHNY and CDR2 SVGAGI (reference sequence).

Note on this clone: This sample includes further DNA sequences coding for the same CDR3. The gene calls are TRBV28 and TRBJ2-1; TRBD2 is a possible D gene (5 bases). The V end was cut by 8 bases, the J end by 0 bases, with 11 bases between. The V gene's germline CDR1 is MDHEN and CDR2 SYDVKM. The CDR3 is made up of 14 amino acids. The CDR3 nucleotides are TGTGCCAGCCGGAGCGGAAGCTCCTACAATGAGCAGTTCTTC. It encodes CASRSGSSYNEQFF.

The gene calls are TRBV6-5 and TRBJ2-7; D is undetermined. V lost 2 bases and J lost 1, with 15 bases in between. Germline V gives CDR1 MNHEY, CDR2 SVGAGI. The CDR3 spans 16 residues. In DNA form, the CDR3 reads TGTGCCAGCAGTTACCCGATAAGTGGTGGATCCTACGAGCAGTACTTC. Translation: CASSYPISGGSYEQYF.

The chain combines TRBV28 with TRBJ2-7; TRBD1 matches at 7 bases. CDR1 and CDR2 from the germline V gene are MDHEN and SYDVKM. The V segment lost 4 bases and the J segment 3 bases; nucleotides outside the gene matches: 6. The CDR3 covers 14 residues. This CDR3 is CASSSDRRLYEQYF. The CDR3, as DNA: TGTGCCAGCAGTTCGGACAGGAGGCTCTACGAGCAGTACTTC.

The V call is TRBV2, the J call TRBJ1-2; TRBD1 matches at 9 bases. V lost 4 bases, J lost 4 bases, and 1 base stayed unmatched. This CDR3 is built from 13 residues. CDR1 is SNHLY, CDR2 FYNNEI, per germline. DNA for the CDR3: TGTGCCAGCAGTGCGGGACAGGGCTATGGCTACACCTTC. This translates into CASSAGQGYGYTF.

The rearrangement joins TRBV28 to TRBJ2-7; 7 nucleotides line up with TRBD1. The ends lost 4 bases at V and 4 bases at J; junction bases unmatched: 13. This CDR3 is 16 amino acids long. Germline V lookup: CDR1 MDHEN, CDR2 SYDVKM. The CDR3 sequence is CASSSDRSLLGYEQYF. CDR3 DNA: TGTGCCAGCAGTTCGGACAGGTCATTATTAGGGTACGAGCAGTACTTC. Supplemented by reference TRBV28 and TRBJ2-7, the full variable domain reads DVKVTQSSRYLVKRTGEKVFLECVQDMDHENMFWYRQDPGLGLRLIYFSYDVKMKEKGDIPEGYSVSREKKERFSLILESASTNQTSMYLCASSSDRSLLGYEQYFGPGTRLTVT.

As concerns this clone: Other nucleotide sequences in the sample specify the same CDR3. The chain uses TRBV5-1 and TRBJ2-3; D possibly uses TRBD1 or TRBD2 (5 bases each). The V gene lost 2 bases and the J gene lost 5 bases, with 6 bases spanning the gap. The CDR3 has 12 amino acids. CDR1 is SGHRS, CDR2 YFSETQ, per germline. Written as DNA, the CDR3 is TGCGCCAGCAGCTTTGGGGGAGATACGCAGTATTTT. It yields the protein CASSFGGDTQYF.

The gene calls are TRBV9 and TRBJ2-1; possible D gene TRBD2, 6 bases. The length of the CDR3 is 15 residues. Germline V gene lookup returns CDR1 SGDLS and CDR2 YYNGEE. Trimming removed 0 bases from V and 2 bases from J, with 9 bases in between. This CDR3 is CASSVAGETYNEQFF. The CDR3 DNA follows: TGTGCCAGCAGCGTAGCGGGAGAAACCTACAATGAGCAGTTCTTC.